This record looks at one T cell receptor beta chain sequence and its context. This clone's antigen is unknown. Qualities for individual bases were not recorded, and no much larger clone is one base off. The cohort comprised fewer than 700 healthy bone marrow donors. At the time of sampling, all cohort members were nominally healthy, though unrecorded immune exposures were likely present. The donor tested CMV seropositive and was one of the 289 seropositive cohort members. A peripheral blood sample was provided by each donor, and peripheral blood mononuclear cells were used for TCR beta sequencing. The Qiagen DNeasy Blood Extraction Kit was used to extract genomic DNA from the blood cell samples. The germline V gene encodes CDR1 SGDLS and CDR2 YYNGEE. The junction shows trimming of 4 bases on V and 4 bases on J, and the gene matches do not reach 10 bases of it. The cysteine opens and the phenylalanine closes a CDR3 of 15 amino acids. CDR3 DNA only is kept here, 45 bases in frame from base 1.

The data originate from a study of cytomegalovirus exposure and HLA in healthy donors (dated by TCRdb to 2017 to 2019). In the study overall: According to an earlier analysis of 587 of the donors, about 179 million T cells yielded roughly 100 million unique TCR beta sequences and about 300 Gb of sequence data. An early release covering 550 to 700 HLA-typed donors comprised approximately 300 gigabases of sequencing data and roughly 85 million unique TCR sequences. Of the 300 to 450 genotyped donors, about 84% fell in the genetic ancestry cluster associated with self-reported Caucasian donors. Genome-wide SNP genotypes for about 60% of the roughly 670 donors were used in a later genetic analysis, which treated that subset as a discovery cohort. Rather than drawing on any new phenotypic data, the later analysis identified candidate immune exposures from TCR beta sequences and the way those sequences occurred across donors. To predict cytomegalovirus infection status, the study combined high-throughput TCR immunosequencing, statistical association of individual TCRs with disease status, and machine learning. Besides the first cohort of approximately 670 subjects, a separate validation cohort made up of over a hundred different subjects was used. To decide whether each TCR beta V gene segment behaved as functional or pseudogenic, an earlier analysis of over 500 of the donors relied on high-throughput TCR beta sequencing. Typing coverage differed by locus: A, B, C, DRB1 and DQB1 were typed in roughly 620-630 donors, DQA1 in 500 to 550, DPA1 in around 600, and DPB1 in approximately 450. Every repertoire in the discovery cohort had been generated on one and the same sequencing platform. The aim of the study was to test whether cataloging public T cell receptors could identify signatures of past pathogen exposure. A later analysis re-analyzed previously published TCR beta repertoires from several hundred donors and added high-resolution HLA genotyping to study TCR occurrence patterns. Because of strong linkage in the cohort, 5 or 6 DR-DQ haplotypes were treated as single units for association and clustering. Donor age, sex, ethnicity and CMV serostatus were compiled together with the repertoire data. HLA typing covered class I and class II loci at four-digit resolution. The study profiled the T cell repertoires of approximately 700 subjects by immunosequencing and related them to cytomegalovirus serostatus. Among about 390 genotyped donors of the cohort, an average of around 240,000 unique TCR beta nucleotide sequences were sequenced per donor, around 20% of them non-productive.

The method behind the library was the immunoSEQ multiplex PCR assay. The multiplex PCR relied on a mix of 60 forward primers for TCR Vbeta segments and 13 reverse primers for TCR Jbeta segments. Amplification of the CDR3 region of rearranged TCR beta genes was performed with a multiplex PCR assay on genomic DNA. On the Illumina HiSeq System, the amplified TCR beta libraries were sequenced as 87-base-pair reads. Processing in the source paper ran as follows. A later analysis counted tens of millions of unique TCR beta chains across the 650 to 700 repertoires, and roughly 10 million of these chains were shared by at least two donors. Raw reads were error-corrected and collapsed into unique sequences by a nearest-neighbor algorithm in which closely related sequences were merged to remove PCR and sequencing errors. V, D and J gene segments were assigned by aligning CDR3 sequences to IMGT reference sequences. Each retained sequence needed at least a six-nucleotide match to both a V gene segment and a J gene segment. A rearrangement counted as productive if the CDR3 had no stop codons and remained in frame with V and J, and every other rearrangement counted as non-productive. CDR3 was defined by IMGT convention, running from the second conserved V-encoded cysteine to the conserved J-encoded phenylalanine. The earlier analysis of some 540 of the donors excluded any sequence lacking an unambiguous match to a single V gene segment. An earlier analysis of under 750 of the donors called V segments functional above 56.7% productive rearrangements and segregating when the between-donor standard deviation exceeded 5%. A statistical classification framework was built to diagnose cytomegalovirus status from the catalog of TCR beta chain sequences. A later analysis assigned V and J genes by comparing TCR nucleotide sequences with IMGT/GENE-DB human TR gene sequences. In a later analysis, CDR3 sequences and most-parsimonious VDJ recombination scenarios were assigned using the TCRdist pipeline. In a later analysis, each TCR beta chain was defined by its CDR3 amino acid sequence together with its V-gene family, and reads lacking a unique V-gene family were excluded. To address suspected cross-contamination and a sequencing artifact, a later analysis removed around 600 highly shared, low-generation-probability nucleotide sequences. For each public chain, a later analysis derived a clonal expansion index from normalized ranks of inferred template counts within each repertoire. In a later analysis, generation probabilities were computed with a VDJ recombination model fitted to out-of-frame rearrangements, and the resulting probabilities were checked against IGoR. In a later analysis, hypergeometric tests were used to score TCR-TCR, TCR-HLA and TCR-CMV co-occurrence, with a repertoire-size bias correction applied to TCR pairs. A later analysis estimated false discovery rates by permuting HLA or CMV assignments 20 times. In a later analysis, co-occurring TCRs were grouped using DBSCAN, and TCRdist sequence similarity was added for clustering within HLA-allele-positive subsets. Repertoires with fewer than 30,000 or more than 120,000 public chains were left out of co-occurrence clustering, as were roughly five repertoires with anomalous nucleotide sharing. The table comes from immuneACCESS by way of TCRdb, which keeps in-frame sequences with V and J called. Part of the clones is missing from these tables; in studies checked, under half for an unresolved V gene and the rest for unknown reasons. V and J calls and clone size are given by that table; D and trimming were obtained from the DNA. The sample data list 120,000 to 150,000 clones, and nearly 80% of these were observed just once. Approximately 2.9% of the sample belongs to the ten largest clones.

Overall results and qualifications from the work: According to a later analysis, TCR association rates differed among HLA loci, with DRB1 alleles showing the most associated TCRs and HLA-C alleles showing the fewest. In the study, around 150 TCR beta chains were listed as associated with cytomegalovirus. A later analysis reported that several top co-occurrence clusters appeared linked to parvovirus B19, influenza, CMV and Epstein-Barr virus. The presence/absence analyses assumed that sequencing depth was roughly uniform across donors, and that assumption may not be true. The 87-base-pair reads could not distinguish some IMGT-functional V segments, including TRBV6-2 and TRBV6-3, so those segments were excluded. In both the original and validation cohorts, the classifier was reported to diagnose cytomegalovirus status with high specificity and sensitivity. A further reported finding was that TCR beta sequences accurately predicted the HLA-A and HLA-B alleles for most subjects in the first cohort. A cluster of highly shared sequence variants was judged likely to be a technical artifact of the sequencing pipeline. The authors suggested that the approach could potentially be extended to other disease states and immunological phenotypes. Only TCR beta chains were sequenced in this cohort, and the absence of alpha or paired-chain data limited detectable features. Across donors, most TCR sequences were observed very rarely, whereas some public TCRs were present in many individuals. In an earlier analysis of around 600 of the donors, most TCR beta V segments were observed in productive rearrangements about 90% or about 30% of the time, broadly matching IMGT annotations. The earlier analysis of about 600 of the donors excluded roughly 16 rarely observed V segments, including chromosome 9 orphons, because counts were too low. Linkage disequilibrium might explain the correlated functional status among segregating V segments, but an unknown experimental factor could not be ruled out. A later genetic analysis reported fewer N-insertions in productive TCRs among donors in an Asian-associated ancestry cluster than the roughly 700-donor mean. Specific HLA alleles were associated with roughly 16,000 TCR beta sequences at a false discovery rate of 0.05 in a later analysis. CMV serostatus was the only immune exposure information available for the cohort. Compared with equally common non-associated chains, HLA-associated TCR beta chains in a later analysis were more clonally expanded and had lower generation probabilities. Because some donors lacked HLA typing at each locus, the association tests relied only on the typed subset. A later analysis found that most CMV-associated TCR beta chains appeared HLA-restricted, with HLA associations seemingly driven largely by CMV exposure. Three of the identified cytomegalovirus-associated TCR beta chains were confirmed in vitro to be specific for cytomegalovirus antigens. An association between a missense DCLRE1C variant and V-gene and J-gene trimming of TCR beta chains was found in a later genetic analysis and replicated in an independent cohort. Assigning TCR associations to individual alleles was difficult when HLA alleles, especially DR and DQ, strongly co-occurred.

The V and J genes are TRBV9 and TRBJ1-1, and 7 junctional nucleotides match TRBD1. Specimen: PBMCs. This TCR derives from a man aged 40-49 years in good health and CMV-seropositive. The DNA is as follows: TGTGCCAGCAGCTCCTCAGGGGGTGGGAGCACTGAAGCTTTCTTT. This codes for CASSSSGGGSTEAFF.